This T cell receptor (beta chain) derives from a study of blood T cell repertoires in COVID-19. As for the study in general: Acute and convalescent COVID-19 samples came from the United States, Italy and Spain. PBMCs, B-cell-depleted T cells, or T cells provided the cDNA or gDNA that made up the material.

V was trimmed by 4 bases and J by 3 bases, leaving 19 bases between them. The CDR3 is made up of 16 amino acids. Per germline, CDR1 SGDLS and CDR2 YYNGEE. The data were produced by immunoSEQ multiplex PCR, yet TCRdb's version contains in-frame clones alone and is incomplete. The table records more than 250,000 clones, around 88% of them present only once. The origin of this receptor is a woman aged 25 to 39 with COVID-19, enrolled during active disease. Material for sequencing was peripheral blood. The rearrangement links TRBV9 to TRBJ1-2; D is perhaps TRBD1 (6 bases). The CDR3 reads CASSFRTERGDYGYTF. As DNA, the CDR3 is TGTGCCAGCAGCTTCCGGACAGAGCGGGGTGACTATGGCTACACCTTC. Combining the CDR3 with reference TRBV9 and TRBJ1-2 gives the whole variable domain DSGVTQTPKHLITATGQRVTLRCSPRSGDLSVYWYQQSLDQGLQFLIQYYNGEERAKGNILERFSAQQFPDLHSELNLSSLELGDSALYFCASSFRTERGDYGYTFGSGTRLTVV.